This TCR beta chain was documented in a study of T-cell reconstitution after alpha-beta-depleted transplantation in children. Preparation of the TCRbeta library used unique molecular identifiers. TCRdb redid the calling of the PCR reads with MiXCR, one entry per CDR3 protein. The table shows about 500,000 distinct CDR3 sequences, with approximately 29% occurring only once. There are a few counts of this clonotype. Germline-derived CDR1 and CDR2 are DFQATT and SNEGSKA (reference sequence). The germline V and J ends were trimmed by 0 bases and 9 bases, with 15 bases remaining between them. The CDR3 has 15 residues.

The J gene is TRBJ2-6, the V gene TRBV20-1; D unresolved. The sample consisted of PBMCs from the stem cell graft donor, taken from the stem cell graft. The clonotype comes from a human donor who donated a stem cell graft to a child with aplastic anemia. The CDR3 nucleotides read TGCAGTGCTAGAGATGGATATACAAGCAGCAACGTCCTGACTTTC. This translates into CSARDGYTSSNVLTF.